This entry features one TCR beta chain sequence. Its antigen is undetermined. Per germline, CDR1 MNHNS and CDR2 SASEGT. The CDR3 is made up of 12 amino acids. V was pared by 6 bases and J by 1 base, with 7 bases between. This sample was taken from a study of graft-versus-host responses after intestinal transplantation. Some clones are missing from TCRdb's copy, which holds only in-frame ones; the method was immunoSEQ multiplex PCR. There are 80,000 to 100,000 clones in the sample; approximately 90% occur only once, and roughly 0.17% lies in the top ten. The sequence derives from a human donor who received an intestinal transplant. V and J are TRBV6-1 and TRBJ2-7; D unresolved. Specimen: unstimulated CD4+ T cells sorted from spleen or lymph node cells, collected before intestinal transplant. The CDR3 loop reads CASSPTSYEQYF. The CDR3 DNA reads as TGTGCCAGCAGCCCCACATCCTACGAGCAGTACTTC.